A single sample is the source of the 23 T cell receptor beta chains below, sequenced in a study of T cells after yellow fever vaccination. One entry per CDR3 protein, called by TCRdb with MiXCR from the 5' RACE reads. The sample contains almost 600,000 distinct CDR3 sequences, roughly 14% of which appear only once. Sequenced here: PBMCs, sampled on the day of the yellow fever booster vaccination. The receptors were gathered from a man between 25 and 39 years old who received the YFV17D yellow fever vaccine.

This clonotype was detected a few times. CDR3 amino acids: CASSRNTGIAKNIQYF. CDR3 nucleotides: TGTGCCAGCAGTCGAAACACAGGAATAGCCAAAAACATTCAGTACTTC. This chain joins TRBV28 and TRBJ2-4; tentative D call: TRBD1 (5 bases). V gave up 5 bases and J gave up 0 bases, with 14 bases separating them. The CDR3 spans 16 residues. From germline, CDR1 is MDHEN and CDR2 SYDVKM.

V gene TRBV12-3 or TRBV12-4 combines with J gene TRBJ2-7; D gene ambiguous. Between the trimmed V and J ends, which lost 6 bases and 6 bases, there was a span of 12 bases. The CDR3 is 12 residues long. For the CDR3, the DNA is TGTGCCAGCAGGATCACCTACGGCGAGCAGTACTTC. This translates into CASRITYGEQYF.

The CDR3 DNA reads as TGCGCCAGCAGTCAACTCATACTAGCGGGAGCTAACGAGCAGTACTTC. Its protein is CASSQLILAGANEQYF. The rearrangement links TRBV23-1 to TRBJ2-7; 11 bases are shared with TRBD2. TRBV23-1 counts as an open reading frame of uncertain function. This CDR3 region has 16 residues. The V and J ends lost 2 bases and 5 bases, in that order; junction bases with no gene match: 8.

This clonotype has a handful of counts. V gene TRBV3-1 combines with J gene TRBJ1-6; no clear D gene. Between the trimmed V and J ends, which lost 2 bases and 13 bases, there was a span of 9 bases. This CDR3 has 12 residues. In germline, CDR1 is LGHDT, CDR2 YNNKEL (reference sequence). CDR3: CASSQNTFPLHF. As DNA, the CDR3 is TGTGCCAGCAGCCAAAACACCTTCCCCCTCCACTTT.

The chain joins TRBV10-3 to TRBJ2-5; no clear D gene. CDR3 length: 16 residues. CDR1 and CDR2 (germline): ENHRY, SYGVKD. Trimming took 0 bases from V and 5 from J, leaving 16 bases between them. The CDR3 DNA sequence: TGTGCCATCAGTGAGTCCCCTATCTCAGGTGGGGAGACCCAGTACTTC. It yields the protein CAISESPISGGETQYF.

This clonotype has just a few counts. The chain combines TRBV21-1 with TRBJ2-7; the table's D gene call, TRBD2, was not cross checked with the DNA. TRBV21-1 is a pseudogene. The CDR3 runs to 17 residues. CDR3 sequence reads: CASSLIGLQREEGEQYF. The DNA for the CDR3 is TGTGCCAGCAGCTTAATAGGGCTTCAGCGGGAGGAGGGCGAGCAGTACTTC.

The V and J genes are TRBV7-2 and TRBJ2-7; D ambiguous. The CDR3 is made up of 14 amino acids. Germline-derived CDR1 and CDR2 are SGHTA and FQGNSA. The ends were cut back, 4 bases at V and 2 bases at J, with 12 bases in the middle. The CDR3 nucleotides read TGTGCCAGCAGCTCCCTTCTAGTCCCCTACGAGCAGTACTTC. Translating it yields CASSSLLVPYEQYF.

This clonotype has just a few counts. The chain is built from TRBV4-3 and TRBJ1-2, with D unresolved. Germline values: CDR1 LGHNA, CDR2 YSLEER. The length of the CDR3 is 15 residues. V lost 3 bases, J lost 7 bases, and 18 bases lay in between. The CDR3 DNA reads as TGCGCCAGCAGCCAGGCCCCTTTAGCACTCGGTGGCTACACCTTC. It translates to CASSQAPLALGGYTF.

The table lists this clonotype with a few counts. This sequence joins TRBV29-1 and TRBJ2-1; a possible D gene is TRBD1 (6 bases). Per germline, CDR1 SQVTM and CDR2 ANQGSEA. The CDR3 sequence is 12 residues long. Between the trimmed V and J ends, which lost 7 bases and 12 bases, there was a span of 19 bases. CDR3 nucleotides: TGCAGCGACCTACAGGGTCTAGAATGGCAGTTCTTC. It specifies CSDLQGLEWQFF.

This clonotype was detected only a few times. V gene TRBV7-2 combines with J gene TRBJ2-3; possibly TRBD2 for D (7 bases). Trimming pared 5 bases from V and 5 bases from J, leaving 17 bases between. CDR1 SGHTA and CDR2 FQGNSA come from the germline V gene. This CDR3 is 15 amino acids long. For the CDR3, the DNA is TGTGCCAGCAGCAAATCCACGGGGGGCCAAGATACGCAGTATTTT. It specifies CASSKSTGGQDTQYF.

The rearrangement links TRBV5-8 to TRBJ2-5; TRBD2 agrees at 7 bases. The CDR3 totals 15 residues. V dropped 0 bases and J dropped 1; count of bases not matched to a gene: 3. From germline, CDR1 is SGHTS and CDR2 YDEGEE. CDR3 region: CASSLAGEGQETQYF. The CDR3 nucleotides are TGTGCCAGCAGCTTGGCCGGGGAGGGCCAAGAGACCCAGTACTTC. Variable domain in full (rest from reference TRBV5-8 and TRBJ2-5): EAGVTQSPTHLIKTRGQQATLRCSPISGHTSVYWYQQALGLGLQFLLWYDEGEERNRGNFPPRFSGRQFPNYSSELNVNALELEDSALYLCASSLAGEGQETQYFGPGTRLLVL.

This chain links TRBV6-2 or TRBV6-3 with TRBJ2-5, with D possibly matching TRBD1 (6 bases). Trimming took 7 bases from V and 0 from J, leaving 27 bases between them. Germline loops: CDR1 MNHEY, CDR2 SVGEGT. The CDR3 length is 19 residues. CDR3 coding DNA: TGTGCCAGCACAAGGTGGGGTATGGATGCGAGGGGGTACCAAGAGACCCAGTACTTC. Protein sequence: CASTRWGMDARGYQETQYF.

This clonotype was found a few times. The J gene is TRBJ2-7, the V gene TRBV20-1; 7 nucleotides agree with TRBD2. Germline loops: CDR1 DFQATT, CDR2 SNEGSKA (reference sequence). V shed 1 base, J shed 0 bases, and the junction held 6 bases outside the gene matches. This CDR3 region has 15 residues. CDR3 amino acids: CSARAPGGSSYEQYF. CDR3 DNA: TGCAGTGCTAGAGCCCCGGGGGGTAGCTCCTACGAGCAGTACTTC.

The J gene is TRBJ2-1, the V gene TRBV10-2, with D possibly being TRBD2 (5 bases). In germline, CDR1 is WSHSY, CDR2 SAAADI. Trimming removed 2 bases from V and 3 bases from J, with 5 bases in between. The CDR3 covers 13 residues. In DNA form, the CDR3 reads TGCGCCAGCAGTGAGACTAGCTACAATGAGCAGTTCTTC. It yields the protein CASSETSYNEQFF.

CDR3: CASSLSGQGRYGYTF. In DNA, the CDR3 is TGTGCCAGCAGCCTTTCGGGACAGGGCCGCTATGGCTACACCTTC. The chain employs TRBV7-2 and TRBJ1-2, with 9 bases that match TRBD1. This CDR3 region has 15 residues. Germline CDR1 is SGHTA and CDR2 is FQGNSA. The V segment lost 5 bases and the J segment 4 bases; nucleotides outside the gene matches: 8.

This clonotype was found a few times. The chain has TRBV20-1 and TRBJ2-5; D possibly uses TRBD1 or TRBD2 (6 bases each). The CDR3 runs to 11 residues. Germline CDR1 DFQATT, CDR2 SNEGSKA (reference sequence). CDR3 loop: CIPEGVETQYF. For the CDR3, the DNA is TGCATTCCGGAGGGGGTTGAGACCCAGTACTTC.

This clonotype has more than one count but fewer than ten. The chain has TRBV6-1 and TRBJ2-1; D remains ambiguous. The germline V gene encodes CDR1 MNHNS and CDR2 SASEGT. This CDR3 has 13 amino acids. Deletions cut 8 bases from V and 1 base from J, with 9 bases between. In nucleotides, the CDR3 is TGTGCCAGCTTGAGGTCGTCCTACAATGAGCAGTTCTTC. This translates into CASLRSSYNEQFF.

The CDR3 protein is CASSLRGINEQFF. CDR3 nucleotide sequence: TGTGCCAGCAGCTTACGGGGGATTAATGAGCAGTTCTTC. The chain carries TRBV11-3 and TRBJ2-1, with D tentatively TRBD2 (6 bases). The V end was cut by 2 bases, the J end by 7 bases, with 9 bases between. CDR1 and CDR2 (germline): SGHNT, YENEEA. The CDR3 has 13 residues.

This clonotype showed up just a few times. The chain carries TRBV20-1 and TRBJ2-1, with D hard to call. Germline lookup yields CDR1 DFQATT and CDR2 SNEGSKA (reference sequence). The CDR3 length is 14 residues. V lost 2 bases and J 0 bases, leaving 8 bases between the germline ends. The CDR3: CSARPLTSYNEQFF. Here the CDR3 DNA reads TGCAGTGCTAGACCCCTTACCTCCTACAATGAGCAGTTCTTC.

This chain connects TRBV12-3 or TRBV12-4 to TRBJ2-2; possibly TRBD1 or TRBD2 for D (5 bases each). V lost 6 bases, J lost 7 bases, and 18 bases lay in between. The CDR3 sequence is 15 residues long. CDR3 in DNA: TGTGCCAGCAGGGACTCCGGTAGGGGAATCGGGGAGCTGTTTTTT. This gives the protein CASRDSGRGIGELFF.

This clonotype was found a few times. The V and J genes are TRBV5-4 and TRBJ2-7, with 8 bases that match TRBD1. Germline V gives CDR1 SGHNT, CDR2 YYREEE (reference sequence). The ends lost 6 bases at V and 2 bases at J; junction bases unmatched: 10. The CDR3 length is 15 residues. For the CDR3, the DNA is TGTGCCAGCACGGACCGGGACAGGAGCACCTACGAGCAGTACTTC. It translates to CASTDRDRSTYEQYF.

The rearrangement uses TRBV20-1 and TRBJ2-3; TRBD2 matches 12 bases. Germline CDR1 is DFQATT and CDR2 is SNEGSKA (reference sequence). The CDR3 consists of 15 residues. CDR3 sequence (DNA): TGCAGGCAGACTAGCGGGAGATCAAGCACAGATACGCAGTATTTT. Amino acid sequence: CRQTSGRSSTDTQYF.

The chain uses TRBV4-2 and TRBJ1-6, with D possibly matching TRBD1 (6 bases). V was trimmed by 0 bases and J by 12 bases, leaving 12 bases between them. The CDR3 runs 14 residues. From germline, CDR1 is LGHNA and CDR2 YNFKEQ. The CDR3, as DNA: TGTGCCAGCAGCCAAGAGAACAGGGCCGAACCCCTCCACTTT. It specifies CASSQENRAEPLHF.